This T cell receptor (beta chain) is drawn from a study of monozygotic twins with inflammatory bowel disease. CDR3 length: 12 residues. Study-wide findings and caveats: Healthy co-twins, by inverse Simpson, had higher TCRbeta diversity than their siblings with IBD.

Remarks on this clonotype: Its antigen is unidentified.

After skipping T cell sorting, the authors isolated total RNA from whole blood. TCRdb reprocessed the 5' RACE reads, keeping one entry per CDR3 protein, no DNA. The data include around 150,000 distinct CDR3 sequences; the top ten clones carry roughly 2.3%. The clonotype comes from a human donor with ulcerative colitis or Crohn's disease, or a healthy co-twin of an affected twin (not recorded which). Sequencing used blood. The rearrangement joins TRBV12-3 or TRBV12-4 to TRBJ2-3; TCRdb's assignment of TRBD1 cannot be checked, as there is no DNA. CDR3 amino acids: CASSLSMDTQYF.